This entry features one T cell receptor (beta chain) sequence. The data derive from a study of blood T cell repertoires in COVID-19. Turning to the study itself: The study drew acute and convalescent COVID-19 samples from the United States, Italy and Spain. PBMCs, B-cell-depleted T cells, or T cells provided the cDNA or gDNA that made up the material.

Some clones are missing from TCRdb's copy, which holds only in-frame ones; the method was immunoSEQ multiplex PCR. The sample has 150,000 to 200,000 clones, less than 85% seen once. The source material was peripheral blood. This clonotype originated in a woman of 80 years or more with acute or convalescent COVID-19.

CDR3 DNA sequence: TGTGCCAGCGGGCCTGGGACAGGGAGCTCTGGGGCCAACGTCCTGACTTTC. Its protein is CASGPGTGSSGANVLTF. The chain couples TRBV11-3 to TRBJ2-6; 9 bases fit TRBD1. The CDR3 runs to 17 residues. CDR1 and CDR2 (germline): SGHNT, YENEEA. The junction had 8 bases not matched to a gene; V was cut back by 8 bases and J by 0 bases.